The 25 T cell receptor beta chains in this list originate from one sample, sequenced in a study of blood T cell repertoires in COVID-19. Libraries were prepared by immunoSEQ multiplex PCR; TCRdb keeps only in-frame clonotypes and omits some of them. The sample lists about 110,000 clones; 81% were seen once. The specimen sequenced was peripheral blood. The receptors stem from an elderly man with acute or convalescent COVID-19.

The rearrangement joins TRBV30 to TRBJ1-6, with D uncertain. The CDR3 length is 16 residues. V lost 1 base and J 7 bases, leaving 17 bases between the germline ends. Germline V gives CDR1 GTSNPN, CDR2 SVGIG (reference sequence). CDR3 bases: TGTGCCTGGAGTGGTCTTATGGCGGGCGGGAATTCACCCCTCCACTTT. Its protein product is CAWSGLMAGGNSPLHF.

The chain combines TRBV7-2 with TRBJ1-6, with D tentatively TRBD1 (5 bases). In germline, CDR1 is SGHTA, CDR2 FQGNSA. V dropped 3 bases and J dropped 2 bases, with 8 bases sitting between them. The CDR3 is 15 amino acids. Here the CDR3 DNA reads TGTGCCAGCAGCTTGGCAGGGACCTATAATTCACCCCTCCACTTT. Translation: CASSLAGTYNSPLHF.

The chain is built from TRBV5-1 and TRBJ2-3, with a tentative D call TRBD2 (6 bases). Looked up from germline, CDR1 is SGHRS and CDR2 is YFSETQ. The CDR3 is 16 residues long. The ends were cut back, 0 bases at V and 0 bases at J, with 11 bases in the middle. CDR3 sequence: CASSLAGGTSTDTQYF. The CDR3 DNA is TGCGCCAGCAGCTTGGCCGGTGGGACTAGCACAGATACGCAGTATTTT. Filled out from reference TRBV5-1 and TRBJ2-3, the complete variable domain reads KAGVTQTPRYLIKTRGQQVTLSCSPISGHRSVSWYQQTPGQGLQFLFEYFSETQRNKGNFPGRFSGRQFSNSRSEMNVSTLELGDSALYLCASSLAGGTSTDTQYFGPGTRLTVL.

This clone was counted at least ten times. This chain uses TRBV18 with TRBJ2-7; possible D gene TRBD1, 6 bases. The CDR3 covers 14 residues. Germline V gene sequence: CDR1 KGHSH, CDR2 LQKENI. Trimming took off 3 bases at V and 7 bases at J, with 16 bases between the two ends. The CDR3 region is CASSPGVNRAEQYF. The CDR3 DNA is TGTGCCAGCTCACCGGGCGTAAACAGGGCTGAGCAGTACTTC.

The chain employs TRBV4-1 and TRBJ2-7, with D unresolved. The V end was cut by 4 bases, the J end by 3 bases, with 16 bases between. The CDR3 consists of 15 residues. Germline V gene data show CDR1 as MGHRA and CDR2 as YSYEKL. The CDR3 DNA sequence: TGCGCCAGCAGCCCAATCATCCGGCGGAGCTACGAGCAGTACTTC. Translation: CASSPIIRRSYEQYF.

CDR3 in DNA: TGTGCCAGCAGTGAAGCCCGGCCCGTTTGGGGAGGGGCGAGTAATGAGCAGTTCTTC. Translated, it gives CASSEARPVWGGASNEQFF. J is TRBJ2-1 and V is TRBV6-1, with 7 bases that match TRBD2. V was clipped by 0 bases and J by 7 bases; unmatched bases: 18. In germline, CDR1 is MNHNS, CDR2 SASEGT. The CDR3 runs 19 residues.

This rearrangement joins TRBV10-3 to TRBJ2-7; 14 nucleotides agree with TRBD2. With V trimmed by 3 bases and J by 6 bases, 7 bases remained unmatched. This CDR3 region has 16 residues. CDR1 ENHRY and CDR2 SYGVKD come from the germline V gene. The CDR3 DNA reads as TGTGCCATCAGTGAAGGGACTAGCGGGAGAGGGGCCGAGCAGTACTTC. This translates into CAISEGTSGRGAEQYF.

V usage is TRBV27 and J usage is TRBJ2-5, with D possibly being TRBD2 (6 bases). Germline CDR1 MNHEY, CDR2 SMNVEV (reference sequence). The CDR3 is made up of 15 amino acids. V lost 1 base to trimming and J lost 4 bases, with 13 bases between them. Written as DNA, the CDR3 is TGTGCCAGCAGTTTATATCAGGAGGGTCCAGAGACCCAGTACTTC. Residues: CASSLYQEGPETQYF.

CDR3 loop: CASSLHSSNYGYTF. In DNA, the CDR3 is TGTGCCAGCAGCTTACACAGTTCTAACTATGGCTACACCTTC. The chain couples TRBV7-9 to TRBJ1-2; D call uncertain. V gave up 2 bases and J gave up 0 bases, with 7 bases separating them. The CDR3 has 14 amino acids. Germline V CDR1 and CDR2: SEHNR, FQNEAQ (reference sequence).

The rearrangement links TRBV6-5 to TRBJ1-2; 7 positions agree with TRBD1. V gave up 7 bases and J gave up 5 bases; unmatched junction bases: 10. The CDR3 consists of 14 residues. CDR1 MNHEY and CDR2 SVGAGI come from the germline V gene. In DNA, the CDR3 is TGTGCCAGCAAAACTTGGGAACAGGGGTATGGCTACACCTTC. Protein product: CASKTWEQGYGYTF.

V usage is TRBV10-2 and J usage is TRBJ2-5; a weak D match, TRBD2 (5 bases). The CDR3 is 15 residues long. The ends were cut back, 4 bases at V and 1 base at J, with 13 bases in the middle. CDR1 and CDR2 (germline): WSHSY, SAAADI. The CDR3 coding sequence is TGCGCCAGCAGTGCACCCCGGGGTCCCCAAGAGACCCAGTACTTC. This codes for CASSAPRGPQETQYF.

The chain links TRBV4-3 to TRBJ2-7, with 13 bases lining up with TRBD2. The CDR3 length is 18 residues. CDR1 is LGHNA, CDR2 YSLEER, per germline. V lost 1 base, J lost 4 bases, and 10 bases stayed unmatched. The CDR3 spells CASSQGTPTSGRRYEQYF. Written as DNA, the CDR3 is TGCGCCAGCAGCCAAGGAACCCCGACTAGCGGGAGGAGATACGAGCAGTACTTC.

The chain combines TRBV7-2 with TRBJ2-7, with no clear D. CDR1 SGHTA and CDR2 FQGNSA come from the germline V gene. Trimming removed 7 bases from V and 2 bases from J, with 6 bases in between. The CDR3 is made up of 11 amino acids. CDR3 in amino acids: CASTPAYEQYF. Here the CDR3 DNA reads TGTGCCAGCACCCCAGCCTACGAGCAGTACTTC.

The chain links TRBV9 to TRBJ2-5; 7 positions match TRBD2. This CDR3 comprises 15 residues. Germline lookup yields CDR1 SGDLS and CDR2 YYNGEE. The V segment lost 3 bases and the J segment 4 bases; nucleotides outside the gene matches: 9. The CDR3, as DNA: TGTGCCAGCAGCGCACAAGGGACTACCGGAGAGACCCAGTACTTC. It is translated as CASSAQGTTGETQYF.

The chain uses TRBV28 and TRBJ1-1, with D perhaps TRBD1 (6 bases). The CDR3 has 14 residues. V lost 1 base to trimming and J lost 6 bases, with 12 bases between them. Per germline, CDR1 MDHEN and CDR2 SYDVKM. The CDR3, as DNA: TGTGCCAGCAGTTTATTGACAGGAGGCCCTGAAGCTTTCTTT. This translates into CASSLLTGGPEAFF. Full variable domain (rest looked up from reference TRBV28 and TRBJ1-1): DVKVTQSSRYLVKRTGEKVFLECVQDMDHENMFWYRQDPGLGLRLIYFSYDVKMKEKGDIPEGYSVSREKKERFSLILESASTNQTSMYLCASSLLTGGPEAFFGQGTRLTVV.

The chain uses TRBV19 and TRBJ2-7; the D gene is possibly TRBD1 (6 bases). CDR3 length equals 15 residues. Between the trimmed V and J ends, which lost 6 bases and 9 bases, there was a span of 24 bases. CDR1 LNHDA and CDR2 SQIVND come from the germline V gene (reference sequence). As DNA, the CDR3 is TGTGCCAGTAGGATTAGGGACATGACTACGAGCAGGCAGTACTTC. This translates into CASRIRDMTTSRQYF.

The chain carries TRBV18 and TRBJ1-4; 7 bases line up with TRBD1. The germline gives CDR1 KGHSH, CDR2 LQKENI. The length of the CDR3 is 17 residues. The V segment lost 3 bases and the J segment 5 bases; nucleotides outside the gene matches: 12. The CDR3 DNA reads as TGTGCCAGCTCACCCCTAACAGGGGATATCGGGAATGAAAAACTGTTTTTT. Amino acids: CASSPLTGDIGNEKLFF.

The chain links TRBV6-2 or TRBV6-3 to TRBJ1-5; 7 bases match TRBD1. The trim removed 4 bases at V and 8 bases at J, leaving 5 bases unmatched. This CDR3 is built from 13 residues. Germline lookup yields CDR1 MNHEY and CDR2 SVGEGT. The CDR3 DNA is TGTGCCAGCAGTTTGACAGGGAAAAAGCCCCAGCATTTT. Translation: CASSLTGKKPQHF.

The CDR3 loop reads CASKRGAGGEQFF. CDR3 DNA: TGTGCCAGCAAGAGGGGTGCAGGGGGCGAGCAGTTCTTC. The V and J genes are TRBV3-1 (or the pseudogene TRBV3-2) and TRBJ2-1, with 8 bases aligning to TRBD1. There are 13 residues in the CDR3. V lost 7 bases, J lost 10 bases, and 9 bases stayed unmatched. CDR1 and CDR2 (germline): LGHDT, YNNKEL (reference sequence).

The V call is TRBV24-1, the J call TRBJ2-3; 9 bases align to TRBD1. Germline V CDR1 and CDR2: KGHDR, SFDVKD. V lost 3 bases to trimming and J lost 4 bases; unmatched junction nucleotides: 4. The CDR3 loop spans 15 amino acids. The CDR3, as DNA: TGTGCCACCAGTGATATAACAGGGGGCGCAGATACGCAGTATTTT. Translating gives CATSDITGGADTQYF.

J is TRBJ2-6 and V is TRBV27; a possible D gene is TRBD1 (5 bases). Between the trimmed V and J ends, which lost 6 bases and 0 bases, there was a span of 9 bases. This CDR3 contains 15 residues. CDR1 and CDR2 from the germline V gene are MNHEY and SMNVEV (reference sequence). The CDR3 DNA is TGTGCCAGCAGAACAGGCAACTCTGGGGCCAACGTCCTGACTTTC. This codes for CASRTGNSGANVLTF.

V is TRBV7-2 and J is TRBJ1-2; TRBD1 matches 10 bases. The CDR3 is 14 amino acids. V shed 5 bases, J shed 7 bases, and the junction held 7 bases outside the gene matches. Germline V gene data show CDR1 as SGHTA and CDR2 as FQGNSA. CDR3: CASSPDRGKSGYTF. CDR3 in DNA: TGTGCCAGCAGCCCGGACAGGGGGAAGAGTGGCTACACCTTC.

V and J are TRBV29-1 and TRBJ2-1; 9 bases line up with TRBD1. The CDR3 covers 15 residues. V shed 5 bases, J shed 3 bases, and the junction held 8 bases outside the gene matches. Germline V gives CDR1 SQVTM, CDR2 ANQGSEA. As DNA, the CDR3 is TGCAGCGTTTTTCGGGGGACAGGGTACTACAATGAGCAGTTCTTC. As protein: CSVFRGTGYYNEQFF.

The chain is built from TRBV7-9 and TRBJ1-2; 7 bases fit TRBD1. Germline V gene lookup returns CDR1 SEHNR and CDR2 FQNEAQ (reference sequence). The junction had 4 bases not matched to a gene; V was cut back by 8 bases and J by 1 base. This CDR3 has 13 residues. CDR3 coding DNA: TGTGCCAGCCGACAGGGAAATAACTATGGCTACACCTTC. It encodes CASRQGNNYGYTF.

The genes are TRBV18 and TRBJ1-1; no clear D. V was pared by 1 base and J by 1 base, with 4 bases between. The CDR3 is 13 amino acids. CDR1 KGHSH and CDR2 LQKENI come from the germline V gene. The CDR3 sequence: CASSPLENTEAFF. The CDR3 DNA sequence: TGTGCCAGCTCACCACTAGAGAACACTGAAGCTTTCTTT.